One T cell receptor beta chain is described in this entry. The germline CDR1 and CDR2 sequences are KGHSH and LQKENI. This CDR3 has 17 residues. V lost 3 bases and J lost 2, with 14 bases in between. Enrolled through a virtual design, the participants were between about 18 and 100 years of age and came from fewer than 30 US areas. This specimen belongs to a study of blood T cell repertoires in COVID-19. Study background: Acute-phase and convalescent COVID-19 samples originated in the United States, Italy and Spain. PBMCs, B-cell-depleted T cells, or T cells were the source of the cDNA or gDNA that made up the material.

Original processing methods: For nucleated cells, counts were estimated from reference gene primer amplification. Using immunoSEQ multiplex PCR, the repertoire was profiled, and TCRdb retains in-frame clones only, with some absent. D and trimming come from the DNA, and the V and J calls and clone size come from that table. The table includes around 150,000 clones, nearly 80% detected once. The gene calls are TRBV18 and TRBJ2-6; maybe TRBD1 (6 bases). This clonotype was sampled from a woman in her fifties or sixties who had recovered from COVID-19. The sample taken for sequencing was PBMCs or T cells enriched from blood (not recorded which). The CDR3 loop reads CASSPLVRGTGANVLTF. The DNA of the CDR3 is TGTGCCAGCTCACCCTTGGTGAGGGGGACTGGGGCCAACGTCCTGACTTTC.